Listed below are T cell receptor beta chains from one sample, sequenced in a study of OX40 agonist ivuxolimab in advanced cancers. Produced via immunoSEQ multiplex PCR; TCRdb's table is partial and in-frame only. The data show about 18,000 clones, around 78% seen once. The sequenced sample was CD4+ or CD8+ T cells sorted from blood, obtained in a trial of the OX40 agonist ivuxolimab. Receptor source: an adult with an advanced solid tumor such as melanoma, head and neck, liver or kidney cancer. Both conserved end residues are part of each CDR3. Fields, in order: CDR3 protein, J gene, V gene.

cdr3_aa: CASRADQETQYF; j_call: TRBJ2-5; v_call: TRBV7-2
cdr3_aa: CASSSVYEQYF; j_call: TRBJ2-7; v_call: TRBV6-5
cdr3_aa: CASSPGQIFDEQYF; j_call: TRBJ2-7; v_call: TRBV7-2
cdr3_aa: CASSIDPGSSYEQYF; j_call: TRBJ2-7; v_call: TRBV19
cdr3_aa: CASSYGGGMWSYEQYF; j_call: TRBJ2-7; v_call: TRBV5-5
cdr3_aa: CASSDSTTGELFF; j_call: TRBJ2-2; v_call: TRBV6-4
cdr3_aa: CALRQGQGAIEQYF; j_call: TRBJ2-7; v_call: TRBV6-1
cdr3_aa: CASRRGGAVGELFF; j_call: TRBJ2-2; v_call: TRBV25-1
cdr3_aa: CASRAPPRTDTQYF; j_call: TRBJ2-3; v_call: TRBV6-6
cdr3_aa: CATSSGGQGNTEAFF; j_call: TRBJ1-1; v_call: TRBV15
cdr3_aa: CASSDTGATTDTQYF; j_call: TRBJ2-3; v_call: TRBV6-4
cdr3_aa: CASSSGGAGNTIYF; j_call: TRBJ1-3; v_call: TRBV5-1
cdr3_aa: CASSDYNGFAEAFF; j_call: TRBJ1-1; v_call: TRBV19
cdr3_aa: CASSSGTDTQYF; j_call: TRBJ2-3; v_call: TRBV11-2
cdr3_aa: CASSEGGGQETQYF; j_call: TRBJ2-5; v_call: TRBV6-1
cdr3_aa: CASSEALQGEKLFF; j_call: TRBJ1-4; v_call: TRBV6-1
cdr3_aa: CASSEARRGGEQFF; j_call: TRBJ2-1; v_call: TRBV6-1
cdr3_aa: CASSPRDRVLHEQYF; j_call: TRBJ2-7; v_call: TRBV27
cdr3_aa: CASRQLGRGDTF; j_call: TRBJ1-2; v_call: TRBV21-1
cdr3_aa: CASSSAAGIQETQYF; j_call: TRBJ2-5; v_call: TRBV7-2
cdr3_aa: CASRPLTVNNQPQHF; j_call: TRBJ1-5; v_call: TRBV28
cdr3_aa: CASKEGAGETQYF; j_call: TRBJ2-5; v_call: TRBV19